The rows below give T cell receptor beta chains drawn from one sample of a study of OX40 agonist ivuxolimab in advanced cancers. The method was immunoSEQ multiplex PCR; TCRdb's version includes in-frame clones alone and lacks a portion of them. The sample includes 55,000 to 75,000 clones, approximately 90% of them seen just once. This material consisted of CD4+ or CD8+ T cells sorted from blood, taken in a trial of the OX40 agonist ivuxolimab. The receptors were sampled from an adult with an advanced solid tumor such as melanoma, head and neck, liver or kidney cancer. Each CDR3 is given with its conserved first and last residue. Each record gives: J gene, D gene, clone size, CDR3 length, V gene, CDR3 protein, CDR3 DNA. D genes are given only for firm matches. Some rows mark clone size as missing; the rest say once, few, many or name a class of expanded clone.

TRBJ2-5 | NA | NA | 16 | TRBV7-9 | CASSLVSYSIQETQYF | TGTGCCAGCAGCTTAGTTTCTTACAGTATCCAAGAGACCCAGTACTTC
TRBJ2-3 | TRBD2 | NA | 15 | TRBV28 | CASSLGAGGTDTQYF | TGTGCCAGCAGTTTAGGGGCGGGAGGCACAGATACGCAGTATTTT
TRBJ1-1 | NA | once | 17 | TRBV5-5 | CASSPSWRAFLNTEAFF | TGTGCCAGCAGTCCGAGCTGGCGAGCATTCCTGAACACTGAAGCTTTCTTT
TRBJ2-5 | TRBD2 | NA | 17 | TRBV7-7 | CASSLAPIAGREETQYF | TGTGCCAGCAGCTTAGCGCCTATAGCGGGGCGTGAAGAGACCCAGTACTTC
TRBJ2-3 | TRBD2 | NA | 16 | TRBV27 | CASSSGTSGSTDTQYF | TGTGCCAGCAGTTCCGGGACTAGCGGGAGCACAGATACGCAGTATTTT
TRBJ2-1 | NA | NA | 15 | TRBV19 | CASSIAGWTYNEQFF | TGTGCCAGTAGTATAGCAGGGTGGACCTACAATGAGCAGTTCTTC
TRBJ2-1 | NA | NA | 16 | TRBV1 | CTSSQVTSGIRDEQFF | TGCACCAGCAGCCAAGTCACTAGCGGGATTCGGGATGAGCAGTTCTTC
TRBJ1-1 | NA | NA | 11 | TRBV4-3 | CASSQGAEAFF | TGCGCCAGCAGCCAAGGGGCTGAAGCTTTCTTT
TRBJ2-5 | NA | NA | 13 | TRBV19 | CASSDWEQETQYF | TGTGCCAGTAGTGATTGGGAGCAAGAGACCCAGTACTTC
TRBJ2-7 | TRBD2 | NA | 12 | TRBV18 | CASSPGGYEQYF | TGTGCCAGCTCACCCGGGGGGTACGAGCAGTACTTC
TRBJ2-2 | NA | NA | 12 | TRBV7-2 | CASSPEWRELFF | TGTGCCAGCAGCCCCGAATGGCGGGAGCTGTTTTTT
TRBJ2-7 | NA | NA | 11 | TRBV9 | CASGGIYEQYF | TGTGCCAGCGGCGGGATCTACGAGCAGTACTTC
TRBJ2-3 | NA | NA | 12 | TRBV7-9 | CASAANTDTQYF | TGTGCCAGCGCGGCCAACACAGATACGCAGTATTTT
TRBJ2-5 | TRBD1 | NA | 15 | TRBV6-1 | CASIPGTGALETQYF | TGTGCCAGCATCCCAGGGACAGGGGCTTTAGAGACCCAGTACTTC
TRBJ2-7 | NA | few | 12 | TRBV9 | CASSSTGYEQYF | TGTGCCAGCAGCTCGACAGGCTACGAGCAGTACTTC
TRBJ2-1 | NA | once | 14 | TRBV4-1 | CASSQVGGINEQFF | TGCGCCAGCAGCCAAGTTGGCGGGATTAATGAGCAGTTCTTC
TRBJ2-3 | TRBD1 | NA | 16 | TRBV7-8 | CASSLGDSFPTDTQYF | TGTGCCAGCAGCTTGGGGGACAGTTTTCCCACAGATACGCAGTATTTT
TRBJ2-1 | NA | NA | 14 | TRBV4-1 | CASSQDDSYNEQFF | TGCGCCAGCAGCCAAGACGACAGCTACAATGAGCAGTTCTTC
TRBJ2-7 | TRBD2 | NA | 14 | TRBV7-9 | CASTGLAGGREQYF | TGTGCCAGCACCGGACTAGCGGGAGGGCGCGAGCAGTACTTC
TRBJ2-2 | NA | NA | 13 | TRBV6-5 | CASSYRVVGELFF | TGTGCCAGCAGTTACCGCGTGGTCGGGGAGCTGTTTTTT
TRBJ1-4 | NA | once | 13 | TRBV5-1 | CASGGTTNEKLFF | TGCGCCAGCGGCGGGACAACTAATGAAAAACTGTTTTTT
TRBJ2-1 | TRBD2 | NA | 15 | TRBV28 | CASSSLGLAGHEQFF | TGTGCCAGCAGTTCCCTCGGACTAGCGGGGCATGAGCAGTTCTTC
TRBJ2-1 | NA | NA | 13 | TRBV15 | CATGRASYNEQFF | TGTGCCACCGGACGGGCCTCCTACAATGAGCAGTTCTTC
TRBJ2-2 | TRBD2 | NA | 16 | TRBV7-6 | CASSRLAAENTGELFF | TGTGCCAGCTCCCGACTAGCGGCAGAAAACACCGGGGAGCTGTTTTTT
TRBJ2-2 | NA | NA | 16 | TRBV19 | CASSTPFGDNTGELFF | TGTGCCAGTAGTACGCCGTTTGGGGATAACACCGGGGAGCTGTTTTTT
TRBJ2-7 | TRBD1 | NA | 15 | TRBV19 | CASSWDSGSSYEQYF | TGTGCCAGTAGTTGGGACAGCGGAAGCTCCTACGAGCAGTACTTC
TRBJ2-5 | NA | NA | 16 | TRBV10-3 | CAISGPTGRGLETQYF | TGTGCCATCAGTGGCCCCACCGGGAGGGGGCTTGAGACCCAGTACTTC
TRBJ1-5 | NA | once | 13 | TRBV7-2 | CASSLALGQPQHF | TGTGCCAGCAGCTTAGCGTTAGGTCAGCCCCAGCATTTT
TRBJ2-7 | NA | NA | 14 | TRBV28 | CASSSRDRSYEQYF | TGTGCCAGCAGCTCCCGGGACCGGTCCTACGAGCAGTACTTC
TRBJ2-1 | TRBD2 | NA | 17 | TRBV2 | CASSEALGTSRYNEQFF | TGTGCCAGCAGTGAAGCGCTTGGGACTAGCAGATACAATGAGCAGTTCTTC
TRBJ1-5 | TRBD1 | NA | 16 | TRBV7-8 | CASSSLPPGGSQPQHF | TGTGCCAGCAGCTCACTCCCTCCAGGGGGCAGTCAGCCCCAGCATTTT
TRBJ2-5 | TRBD2 | NA | 15 | TRBV18 | CASSPLASGQETQYF | TGTGCCAGCTCACCATTGGCTAGCGGCCAAGAGACCCAGTACTTC
TRBJ1-2 | TRBD1 | NA | 15 | TRBV15 | CATSRQTQGADGYTF | TGTGCCACCAGCAGGCAAACACAGGGGGCGGATGGCTACACCTTC
TRBJ2-1 | NA | few | 13 | TRBV7-9 | CASSPSGRVEQFF | TGTGCCAGCAGCCCATCCGGGCGGGTTGAGCAGTTCTTC
TRBJ2-1 | NA | NA | 16 | TRBV27 | CASSAQGGAPYNEQFF | TGTGCCAGCAGTGCACAAGGGGGGGCCCCCTACAATGAGCAGTTCTTC
TRBJ1-3 | NA | NA | 16 | TRBV28 | CASSPGGVGSGNTIYF | TGTGCCTCTTCCCCCGGGGGGGTCGGCTCTGGAAACACCATATATTTT
TRBJ2-3 | NA | NA | 19 | TRBV4-3 | CASSQDSLATHGGTDTQYF | TGCGCCAGCAGCCAAGATTCCCTAGCAACACATGGGGGCACAGATACGCAGTATTTT
TRBJ2-1 | NA | once | 14 | TRBV5-1 | CASTRASGYNEQFF | TGCGCCAGCACCCGCGCAAGCGGATACAATGAGCAGTTCTTC
TRBJ2-7 | NA | NA | 12 | TRBV27 | CASSLVGYEQYF | TGTGCCAGCAGTTTAGTAGGCTACGAGCAGTACTTC
TRBJ2-1 | TRBD2 | NA | 14 | TRBV9 | CASSVGLADNEQFF | TGTGCCAGCAGCGTAGGACTAGCGGACAATGAGCAGTTCTTC
TRBJ2-1 | NA | NA | 14 | TRBV5-1 | CASSLETNYNEQFF | TGCGCCAGCAGCTTGGAGACGAATTACAATGAGCAGTTCTTC
TRBJ2-3 | TRBD1 | once | 16 | TRBV11-1 | CASSSPEQGAADTQYF | TGTGCCAGCAGCTCACCGGAACAGGGGGCCGCAGATACGCAGTATTTT
TRBJ1-5 | NA | NA | 16 | TRBV28 | CASSATGTVGYQPQHF | TGTGCCAGCAGCGCCACCGGGACGGTGGGCTATCAGCCCCAGCATTTT
TRBJ2-5 | NA | once | 15 | TRBV9 | CASSVAGRLAETQYF | TGTGCCAGCAGCGTAGCGGGGAGGTTAGCGGAGACCCAGTACTTC
TRBJ1-1 | NA | NA | 15 | TRBV19 | CASSISGSMNTEAFF | TGTGCCAGTAGTATCAGTGGCAGCATGAACACTGAAGCTTTCTTT
TRBJ2-3 | NA | NA | 13 | TRBV6-1 | CASSPGWTDTQYF | TGTGCCAGCAGTCCGGGTTGGACAGATACGCAGTATTTT
TRBJ2-1 | TRBD2 | NA | 18 | TRBV15 | CATSSGTSGFSSYNEQFF | TGTGCCACCAGCAGCGGGACTAGCGGGTTTAGCTCCTACAATGAGCAGTTCTTC
TRBJ1-2 | NA | NA | 15 | TRBV10-1 | CASSEYRENNYGYTF | TGCGCCAGCAGTGAGTACAGGGAGAATAACTATGGCTACACCTTC